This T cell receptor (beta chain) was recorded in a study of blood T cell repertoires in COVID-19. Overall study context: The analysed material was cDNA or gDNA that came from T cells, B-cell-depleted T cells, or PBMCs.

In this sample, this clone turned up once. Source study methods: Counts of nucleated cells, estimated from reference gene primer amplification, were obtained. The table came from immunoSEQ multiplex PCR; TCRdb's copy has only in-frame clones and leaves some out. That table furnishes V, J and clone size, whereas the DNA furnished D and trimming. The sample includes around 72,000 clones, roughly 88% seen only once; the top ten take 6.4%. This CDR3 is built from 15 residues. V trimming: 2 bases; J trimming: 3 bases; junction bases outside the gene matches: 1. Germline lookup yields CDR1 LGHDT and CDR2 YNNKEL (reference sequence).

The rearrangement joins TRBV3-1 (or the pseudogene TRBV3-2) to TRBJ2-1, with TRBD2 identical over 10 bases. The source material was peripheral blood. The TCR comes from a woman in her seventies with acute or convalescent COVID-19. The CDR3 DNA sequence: TGTGCCAGCAGCCAACTAGCGGGGGACTACAATGAGCAGTTCTTC. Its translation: CASSQLAGDYNEQFF.